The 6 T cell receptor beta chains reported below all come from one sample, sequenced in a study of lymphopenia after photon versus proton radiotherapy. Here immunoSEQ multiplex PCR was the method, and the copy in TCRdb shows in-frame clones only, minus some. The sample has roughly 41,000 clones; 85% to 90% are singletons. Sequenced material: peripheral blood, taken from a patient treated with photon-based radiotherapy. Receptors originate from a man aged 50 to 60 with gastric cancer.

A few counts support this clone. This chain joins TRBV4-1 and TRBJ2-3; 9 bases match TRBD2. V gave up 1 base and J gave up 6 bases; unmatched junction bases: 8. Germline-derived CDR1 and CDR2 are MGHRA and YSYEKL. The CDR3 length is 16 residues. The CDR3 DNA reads TGCGCCAGCAGCCAAGGGAGAGCTAGCGGGATGGATACGCAGTATTTT. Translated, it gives CASSQGRASGMDTQYF.

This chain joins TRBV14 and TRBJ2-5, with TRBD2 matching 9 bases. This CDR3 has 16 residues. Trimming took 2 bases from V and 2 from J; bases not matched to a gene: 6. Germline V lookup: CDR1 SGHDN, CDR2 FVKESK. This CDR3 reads CASSQMRLAGQETQYF. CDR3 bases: TGTGCCAGCAGCCAAATGCGGCTAGCGGGACAAGAGACCCAGTACTTC.

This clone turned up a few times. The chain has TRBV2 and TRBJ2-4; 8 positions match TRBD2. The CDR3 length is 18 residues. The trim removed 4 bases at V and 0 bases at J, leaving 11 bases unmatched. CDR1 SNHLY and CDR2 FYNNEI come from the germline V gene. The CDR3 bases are TGTGCCAGCAGTGGGGGAGCACTAGCGGTTCTAGCCAAAAACATTCAGTACTTC. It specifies CASSGGALAVLAKNIQYF.

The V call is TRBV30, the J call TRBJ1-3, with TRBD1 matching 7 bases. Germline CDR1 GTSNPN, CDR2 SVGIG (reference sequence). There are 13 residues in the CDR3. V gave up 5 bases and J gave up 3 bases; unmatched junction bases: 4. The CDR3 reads CAWDREVGNTIYF. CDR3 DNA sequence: TGTGCCTGGGACAGGGAGGTTGGAAACACCATATATTTT.

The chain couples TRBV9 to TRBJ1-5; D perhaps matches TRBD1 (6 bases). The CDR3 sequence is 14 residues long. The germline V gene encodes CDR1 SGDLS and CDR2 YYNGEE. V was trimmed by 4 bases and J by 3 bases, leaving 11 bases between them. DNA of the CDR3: TGTGCCAGCAGCCGAGGGGGGACCAATCAGCCCCAGCATTTT. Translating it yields CASSRGGTNQPQHF.

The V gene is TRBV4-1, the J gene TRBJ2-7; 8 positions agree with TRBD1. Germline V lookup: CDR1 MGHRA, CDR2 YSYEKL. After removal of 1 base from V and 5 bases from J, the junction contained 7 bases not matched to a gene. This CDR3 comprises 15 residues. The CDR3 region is CASSQGYRGEDEQYF. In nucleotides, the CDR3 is TGCGCCAGCAGCCAAGGTTACAGGGGGGAAGACGAGCAGTACTTC.